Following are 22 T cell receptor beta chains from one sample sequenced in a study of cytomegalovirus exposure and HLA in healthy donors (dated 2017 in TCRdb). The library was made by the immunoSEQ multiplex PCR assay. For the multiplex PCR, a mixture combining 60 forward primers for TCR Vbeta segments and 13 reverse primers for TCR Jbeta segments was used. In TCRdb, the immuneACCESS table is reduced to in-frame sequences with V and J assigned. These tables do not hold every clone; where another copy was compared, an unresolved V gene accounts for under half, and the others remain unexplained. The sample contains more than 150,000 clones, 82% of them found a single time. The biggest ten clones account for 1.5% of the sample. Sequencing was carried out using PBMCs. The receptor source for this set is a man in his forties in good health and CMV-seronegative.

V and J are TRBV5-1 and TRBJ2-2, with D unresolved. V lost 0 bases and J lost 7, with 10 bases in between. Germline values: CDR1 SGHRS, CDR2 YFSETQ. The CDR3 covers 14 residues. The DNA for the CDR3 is TGCGCCAGCAGCTTGGCCGTCGGGTACGGGGAGCTGTTTTTT. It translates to CASSLAVGYGELFF.

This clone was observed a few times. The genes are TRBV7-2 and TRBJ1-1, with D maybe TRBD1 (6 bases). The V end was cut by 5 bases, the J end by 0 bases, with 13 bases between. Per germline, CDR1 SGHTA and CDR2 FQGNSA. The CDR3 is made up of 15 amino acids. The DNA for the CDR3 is TGTGCCAGCAGCATTACAGGGCCCCTGAACACTGAAGCTTTCTTT. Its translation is CASSITGPLNTEAFF. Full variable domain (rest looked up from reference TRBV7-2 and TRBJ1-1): GAGVSQSPSNKVTEKGKDVELRCDPISGHTALYWYRQSLGQGLEFLIYFQGNSAPDKSGLPSDRFSAERTGGSVSTLTIQRTQQEDSAVYLCASSITGPLNTEAFFGQGTRLTVV.

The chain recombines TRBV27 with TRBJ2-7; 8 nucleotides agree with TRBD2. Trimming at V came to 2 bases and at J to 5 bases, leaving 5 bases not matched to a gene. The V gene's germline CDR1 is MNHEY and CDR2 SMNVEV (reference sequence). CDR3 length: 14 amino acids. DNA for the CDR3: TGTGCCAGCAGTTTAAACGGGAGGGCCCACGAGCAGTACTTC. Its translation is CASSLNGRAHEQYF.

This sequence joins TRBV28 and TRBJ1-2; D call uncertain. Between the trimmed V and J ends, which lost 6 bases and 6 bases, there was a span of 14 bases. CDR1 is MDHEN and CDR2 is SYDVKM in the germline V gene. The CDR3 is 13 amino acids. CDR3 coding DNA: TGTGCCAGCAGCCCGAAGGGAGTACATGGCTACACCTTC. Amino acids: CASSPKGVHGYTF.

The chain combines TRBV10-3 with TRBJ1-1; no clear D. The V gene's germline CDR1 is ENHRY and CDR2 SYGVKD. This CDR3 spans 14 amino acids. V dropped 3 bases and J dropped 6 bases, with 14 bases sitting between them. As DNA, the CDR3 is TGTGCCATCAGTGATAGAAACAGTCAAGCTGAAGCTTTCTTT. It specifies CAISDRNSQAEAFF.

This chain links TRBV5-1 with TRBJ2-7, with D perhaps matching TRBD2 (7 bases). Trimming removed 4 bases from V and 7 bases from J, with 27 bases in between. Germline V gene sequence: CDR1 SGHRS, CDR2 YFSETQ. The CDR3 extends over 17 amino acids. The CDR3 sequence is CASSPQANGGRGGEQYF. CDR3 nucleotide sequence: TGCGCCAGCAGCCCACAAGCTAACGGGGGGCGGGGAGGAGAGCAGTACTTC.

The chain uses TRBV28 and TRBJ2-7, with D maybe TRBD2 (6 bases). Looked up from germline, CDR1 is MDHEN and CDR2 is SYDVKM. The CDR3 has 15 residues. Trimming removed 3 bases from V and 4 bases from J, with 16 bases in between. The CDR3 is CASSFSGSRKYEQYF. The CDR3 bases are TGTGCCAGCAGTTTTTCCGGGAGCAGGAAATACGAGCAGTACTTC.

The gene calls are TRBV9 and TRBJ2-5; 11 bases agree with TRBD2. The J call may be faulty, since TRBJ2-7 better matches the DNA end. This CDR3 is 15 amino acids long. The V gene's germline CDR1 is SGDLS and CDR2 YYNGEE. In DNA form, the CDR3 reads TGTGCCAGCAGCGTAGCGACTAGCGGGACCTACGAGCAGTACTTC. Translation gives CASSVATSGTYEQYF.

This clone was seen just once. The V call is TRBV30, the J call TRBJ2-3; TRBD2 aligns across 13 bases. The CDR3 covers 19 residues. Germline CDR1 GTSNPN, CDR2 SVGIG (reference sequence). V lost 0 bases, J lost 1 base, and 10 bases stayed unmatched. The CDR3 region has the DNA TGTGCCTGGAGTGTACGGCAGGGACTAGCGGGGCTGCGCACAGATACGCAGTATTTT. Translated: CAWSVRQGLAGLRTDTQYF.

The CDR3 coding sequence is TGTGCCAGCAGACCAGGGGCTAACTATGGCTACACCTTC. This translates into CASRPGANYGYTF. The chain employs TRBV28 and TRBJ1-2; D is perhaps TRBD1 (6 bases). Germline CDR1 and CDR2: MDHEN and SYDVKM. The CDR3 loop spans 13 amino acids. Trimming took 6 bases from V and 0 from J, leaving 8 bases between them.

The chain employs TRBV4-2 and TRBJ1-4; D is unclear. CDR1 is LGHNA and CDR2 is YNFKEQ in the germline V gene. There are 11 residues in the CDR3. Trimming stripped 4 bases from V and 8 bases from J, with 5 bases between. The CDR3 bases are TGTGCCAGCAGCCGCGGCGAAAAACTGTTTTTT. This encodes CASSRGEKLFF.

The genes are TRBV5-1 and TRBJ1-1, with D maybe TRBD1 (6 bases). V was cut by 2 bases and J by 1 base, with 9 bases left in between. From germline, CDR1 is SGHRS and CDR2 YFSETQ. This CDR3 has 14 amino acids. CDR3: CASSFTGQNTEAFF. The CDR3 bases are TGCGCCAGCAGCTTTACGGGACAGAACACTGAAGCTTTCTTT. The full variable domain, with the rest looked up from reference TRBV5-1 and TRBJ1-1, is KAGVTQTPRYLIKTRGQQVTLSCSPISGHRSVSWYQQTPGQGLQFLFEYFSETQRNKGNFPGRFSGRQFSNSRSEMNVSTLELGDSALYLCASSFTGQNTEAFFGQGTRLTVV.

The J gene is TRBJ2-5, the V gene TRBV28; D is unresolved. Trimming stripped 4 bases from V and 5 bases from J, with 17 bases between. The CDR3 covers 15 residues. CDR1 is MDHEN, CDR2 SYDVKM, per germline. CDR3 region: CASSSPSQRWETQYF. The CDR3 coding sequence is TGTGCCAGCAGTTCCCCCTCCCAGAGGTGGGAGACCCAGTACTTC.

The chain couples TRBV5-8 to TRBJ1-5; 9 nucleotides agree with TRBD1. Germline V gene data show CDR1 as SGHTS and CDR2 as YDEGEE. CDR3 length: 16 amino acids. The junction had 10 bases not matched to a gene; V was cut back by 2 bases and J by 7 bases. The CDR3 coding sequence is TGTGCCAGCAGCTTCGGACAGGGGTTAATGGGGCAGCCCCAGCATTTT. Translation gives CASSFGQGLMGQPQHF.

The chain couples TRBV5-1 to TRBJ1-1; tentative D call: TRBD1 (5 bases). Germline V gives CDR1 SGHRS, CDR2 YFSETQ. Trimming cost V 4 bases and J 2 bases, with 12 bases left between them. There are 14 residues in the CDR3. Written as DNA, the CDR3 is TGCGCCAGCAGCCCAGAGACAGTTAACACTGAAGCTTTCTTT. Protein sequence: CASSPETVNTEAFF.

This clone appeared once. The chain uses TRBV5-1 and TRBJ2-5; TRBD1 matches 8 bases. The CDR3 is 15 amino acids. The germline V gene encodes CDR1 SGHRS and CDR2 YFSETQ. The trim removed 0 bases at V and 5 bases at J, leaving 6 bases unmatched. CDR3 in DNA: TGCGCCAGCAGCTTGGAGGCAGGGGGCTGGGAGACCCAGTACTTC. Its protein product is CASSLEAGGWETQYF.

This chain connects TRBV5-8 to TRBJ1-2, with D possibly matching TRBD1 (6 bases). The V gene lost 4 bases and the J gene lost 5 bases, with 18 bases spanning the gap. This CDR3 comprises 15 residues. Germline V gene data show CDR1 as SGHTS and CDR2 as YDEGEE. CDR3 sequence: CASSLYQTGYYGYTF. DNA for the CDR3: TGTGCCAGCAGCCTTTATCAGACAGGCTATTATGGCTACACCTTC.

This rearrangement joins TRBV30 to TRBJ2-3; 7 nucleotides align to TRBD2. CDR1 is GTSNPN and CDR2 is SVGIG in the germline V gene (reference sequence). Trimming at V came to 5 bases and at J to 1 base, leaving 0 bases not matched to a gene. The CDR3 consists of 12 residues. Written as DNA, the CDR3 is TGTGCCTGGGCGGGGGGCACAGATACGCAGTATTTT. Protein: CAWAGGTDTQYF.

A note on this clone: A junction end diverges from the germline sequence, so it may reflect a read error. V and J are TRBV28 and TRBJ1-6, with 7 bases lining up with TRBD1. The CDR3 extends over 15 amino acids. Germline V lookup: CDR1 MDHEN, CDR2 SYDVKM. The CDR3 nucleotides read TGTGCCATCAGTTTGACAGGGCCGGGTAATTCACCCCTCCACTTT. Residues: CAISLTGPGNSPLHF.

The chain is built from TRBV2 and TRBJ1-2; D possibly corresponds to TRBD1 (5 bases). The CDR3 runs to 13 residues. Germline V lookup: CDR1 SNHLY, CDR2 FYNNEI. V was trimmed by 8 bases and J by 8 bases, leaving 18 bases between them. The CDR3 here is CASGLTVGAGYTF. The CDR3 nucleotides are TGTGCCAGCGGTTTGACAGTGGGCGCGGGCTACACCTTC. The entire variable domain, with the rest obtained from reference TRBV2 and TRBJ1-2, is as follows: EPEVTQTPSHQVTQMGQEVILRCVPISNHLYFYWYRQILGQKVEFLVSFYNNEISEKSEIFDDQFSVERPDGSNFTLKIRSTKLEDSAMYFCASGLTVGAGYTFGSGTRLTVV.

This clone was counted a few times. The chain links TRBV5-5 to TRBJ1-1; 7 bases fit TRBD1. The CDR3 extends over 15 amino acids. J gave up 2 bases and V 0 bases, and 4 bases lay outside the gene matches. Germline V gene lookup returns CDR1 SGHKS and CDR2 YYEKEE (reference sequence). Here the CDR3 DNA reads TGTGCCAGCAGCTTGGCCGGGGACAGAAACACTGAAGCTTTCTTT. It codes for CASSLAGDRNTEAFF.

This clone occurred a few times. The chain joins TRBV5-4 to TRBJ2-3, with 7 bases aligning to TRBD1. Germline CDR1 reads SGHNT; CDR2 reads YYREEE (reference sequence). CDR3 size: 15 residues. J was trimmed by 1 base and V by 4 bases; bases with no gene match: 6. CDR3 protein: CASSIRDRRTDTQYF. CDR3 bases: TGTGCCAGCAGCATTCGGGACAGACGCACAGATACGCAGTATTTT.